The rows below give T cell receptor beta chains drawn from one sample of a study of control samples from healthy donors and cancer patients. Sequencing was performed with immunoSEQ multiplex PCR; in TCRdb, only in-frame clones are kept and a portion is missing. Here the sample spans some 87,000 clones, 70% to 85% being singletons. Sequencing used PBMCs. These receptors were collected from a man between 60 and 75 years old with head and neck cancer. Both conserved end residues are part of each CDR3. Fields, in order: J gene, V gene, CDR3 protein.

J: TRBJ2-2
V: TRBV24-1
CDR3: CATSDLRGQGNTGELFF

J: TRBJ1-4
V: TRBV5-1
CDR3: CASSAGQATEKLFF

J: TRBJ2-3
V: TRBV6-2/TRBV6-3
CDR3: CASSSVTSGEGPDTQYF

J: TRBJ2-5
V: TRBV7-6
CDR3: CASSLVEGWETQYF

J: TRBJ1-4
V: TRBV4-2
CDR3: CASSQDRLTNEKLFF

J: TRBJ2-1
V: TRBV18
CDR3: CASSPPLAGGLYRYNEQFF

J: TRBJ2-7
V: TRBV7-9
CDR3: CASRPPLGSSNLEQYF

J: TRBJ1-5
V: TRBV19
CDR3: CASSSPRQGARLFSNQPQHF

J: TRBJ1-2
V: TRBV5-1
CDR3: CASSTRTGGNYGYTF

J: TRBJ1-1
V: TRBV18
CDR3: CASSPISQGSEAFF

J: TRBJ1-2
V: TRBV19
CDR3: CASSIWGVEGERTF

J: TRBJ2-4
V: TRBV5-1
CDR3: CVSSPATGRAKNIQYF

J: TRBJ1-4
V: TRBV7-8
CDR3: CASSLGLGRYEKLFF

J: TRBJ2-7
V: TRBV13
CDR3: CASSFTGTESYEQYF

J: TRBJ1-4
V: TRBV7-9
CDR3: CASSLTPRGPEKLFF

J: TRBJ2-6
V: TRBV6-6
CDR3: CASSYRGGANVLTF

J: TRBJ2-1
V: TRBV19
CDR3: CASSEGRGYNEQFF

J: TRBJ2-3
V: TRBV20-1
CDR3: CSASQVAVSTDTQYF

J: TRBJ1-1
V: TRBV27
CDR3: CASTESPGNTEAFF

J: TRBJ2-5
V: TRBV30
CDR3: CAWSGPGTIQETQYF

J: TRBJ2-1
V: TRBV19
CDR3: CASSSGGKLGEQFF

J: TRBJ2-5
V: TRBV7-9
CDR3: CASSLGLAGGDLREETQYF

J: TRBJ2-3
V: TRBV11-2
CDR3: CASSLMDLKSTQYF

J: TRBJ2-1
V: TRBV6-5
CDR3: CASMMQGAAYNEQFF

J: TRBJ2-1
V: TRBV5-1
CDR3: CASSLAGLGNGEQFF

J: TRBJ1-1
V: TRBV7-9
CDR3: CASSLAGVVAFF

J: TRBJ2-6
V: TRBV5-1
CDR3: CASSYSGSGANVLTF

J: TRBJ1-1
V: TRBV2
CDR3: CASMEIPGTEAFF

J: TRBJ2-4
V: TRBV30
CDR3: CAWSTPGKNIQYF

J: TRBJ2-1
V: TRBV3-1/TRBV3-2
CDR3: CASSQQGMAVWGSYNEQFF

J: TRBJ2-2
V: TRBV19
CDR3: CASSSPGQGAGTGELFF

J: TRBJ2-1
V: TRBV10-3
CDR3: CAISGTTGFNEQFF

J: TRBJ2-7
V: TRBV7-2
CDR3: CASSLDPGSTYEQYF

J: TRBJ2-7
V: TRBV6-5
CDR3: CASSYSGGTYEQYF

J: TRBJ2-5
V: TRBV27
CDR3: CASSSPGTKETQYF

J: TRBJ2-5
V: TRBV7-6
CDR3: CASSLLAGVFQETQYF

J: TRBJ1-2
V: TRBV6-6
CDR3: CASSRTWDKDYGYTF

J: TRBJ1-1
V: TRBV28
CDR3: CASSSWGTEAFF

J: TRBJ1-4
V: TRBV5-4
CDR3: CASSLGSANEKLFF

J: TRBJ2-5
V: TRBV24-1
CDR3: CATSASGTREETQYF

J: TRBJ2-7
V: TRBV5-4
CDR3: CASRKRTSGGYAYEQYF

J: TRBJ1-4
V: TRBV18
CDR3: CASSPPTGRDEKLFF

J: TRBJ1-5
V: TRBV2
CDR3: CASTGLRYQPQHF

J: TRBJ2-7
V: TRBV30
CDR3: CAWASGAHEQYF

J: TRBJ1-1
V: TRBV30
CDR3: CASHGRHTEAFF

J: TRBJ2-4
V: TRBV7-2
CDR3: CASSPRGLGKNIQYF

J: TRBJ2-3
V: TRBV11-2
CDR3: CASSRTGTLGDTQYF

J: TRBJ1-1
V: TRBV15
CDR3: CATSRDLNTEAFF

J: TRBJ2-5
V: TRBV30
CDR3: CAWSADSQIPRQYF

J: TRBJ2-3
V: TRBV5-1
CDR3: CASSLVVPTDTQYF

J: TRBJ2-2
V: TRBV7-7
CDR3: CASSATVDRGNTGELFF

J: TRBJ1-1
V: TRBV20-1
CDR3: CSVGSEAFF

J: TRBJ2-1
V: TRBV29-1
CDR3: CSVDGFDEQFF

J: TRBJ2-7
V: TRBV7-8
CDR3: CASRSSPWASTYEQYF